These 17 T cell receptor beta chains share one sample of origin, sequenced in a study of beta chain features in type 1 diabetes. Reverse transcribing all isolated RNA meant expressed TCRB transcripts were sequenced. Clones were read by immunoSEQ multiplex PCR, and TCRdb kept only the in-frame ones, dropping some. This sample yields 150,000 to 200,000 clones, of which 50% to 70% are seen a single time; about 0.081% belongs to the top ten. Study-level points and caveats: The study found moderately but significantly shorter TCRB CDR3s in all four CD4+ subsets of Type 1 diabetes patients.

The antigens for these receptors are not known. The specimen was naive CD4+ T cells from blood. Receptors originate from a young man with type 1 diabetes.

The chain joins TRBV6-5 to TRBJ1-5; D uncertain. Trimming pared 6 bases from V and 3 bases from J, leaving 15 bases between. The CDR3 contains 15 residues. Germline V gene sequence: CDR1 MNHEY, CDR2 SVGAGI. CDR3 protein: CASSPLSPNNQPQHF. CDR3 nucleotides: TGTGCCAGCAGCCCCTTGAGCCCCAACAATCAGCCCCAGCATTTT.

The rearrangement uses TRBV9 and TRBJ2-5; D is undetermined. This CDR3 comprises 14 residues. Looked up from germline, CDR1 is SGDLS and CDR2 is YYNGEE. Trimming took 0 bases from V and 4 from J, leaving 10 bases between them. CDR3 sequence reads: CASSVGMGGETQYF. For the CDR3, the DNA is TGTGCCAGCAGCGTAGGTATGGGTGGAGAGACCCAGTACTTC. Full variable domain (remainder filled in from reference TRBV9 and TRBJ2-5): DSGVTQTPKHLITATGQRVTLRCSPRSGDLSVYWYQQSLDQGLQFLIQYYNGEERAKGNILERFSAQQFPDLHSELNLSSLELGDSALYFCASSVGMGGETQYFGPGTRLLVL.

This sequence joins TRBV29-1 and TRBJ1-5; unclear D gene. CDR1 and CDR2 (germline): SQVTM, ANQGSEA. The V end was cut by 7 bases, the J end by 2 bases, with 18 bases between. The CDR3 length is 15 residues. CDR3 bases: TGCAGCGCCATCTTCACAGTGTCAGGCAATCAGCCCCAGCATTTT. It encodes CSAIFTVSGNQPQHF.

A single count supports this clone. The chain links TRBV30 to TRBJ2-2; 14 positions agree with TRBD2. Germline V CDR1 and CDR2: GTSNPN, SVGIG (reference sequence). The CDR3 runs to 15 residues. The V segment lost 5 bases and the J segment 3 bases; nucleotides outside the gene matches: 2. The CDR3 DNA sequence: TGTGCCTGGGAGGGACTAGCGGGGGACACCGGGGAGCTGTTTTTT. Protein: CAWEGLAGDTGELFF.

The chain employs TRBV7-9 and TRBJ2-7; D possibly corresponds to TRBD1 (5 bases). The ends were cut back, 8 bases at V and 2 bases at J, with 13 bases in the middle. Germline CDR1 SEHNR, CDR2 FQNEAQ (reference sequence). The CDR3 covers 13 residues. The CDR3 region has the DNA TGTGCCAGCCGAGGCAGGGATCCCTACGAGCAGTACTTC. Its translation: CASRGRDPYEQYF.

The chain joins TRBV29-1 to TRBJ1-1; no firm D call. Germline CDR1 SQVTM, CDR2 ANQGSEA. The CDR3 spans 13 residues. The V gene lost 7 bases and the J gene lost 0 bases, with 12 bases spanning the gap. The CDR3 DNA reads TGCAGCGGCGGAGGAGGTATGAACACTGAAGCTTTCTTT. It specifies CSGGGGMNTEAFF.

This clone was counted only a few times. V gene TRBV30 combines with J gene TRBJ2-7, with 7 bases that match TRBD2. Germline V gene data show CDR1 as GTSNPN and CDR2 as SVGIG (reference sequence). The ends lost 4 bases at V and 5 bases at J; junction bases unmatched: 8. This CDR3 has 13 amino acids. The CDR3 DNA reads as TGTGCCTGGAATGACAGCGGGGAAGACGAGCAGTACTTC. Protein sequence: CAWNDSGEDEQYF. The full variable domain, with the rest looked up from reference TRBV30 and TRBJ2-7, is SQTIHQWPATLVQPVGSPLSLECTVEGTSNPNLYWYRQAAGRGLQLLFYSVGIGQISSEVPQNLSASRPQDRQFILSSKKLLLSDSGFYLCAWNDSGEDEQYFGPGTRLTVT.

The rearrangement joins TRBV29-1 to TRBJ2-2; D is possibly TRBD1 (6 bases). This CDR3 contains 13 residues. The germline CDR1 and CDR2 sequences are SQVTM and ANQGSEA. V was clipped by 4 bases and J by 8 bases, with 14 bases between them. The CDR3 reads CSVVKGRGGELFF. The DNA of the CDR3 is TGCAGCGTTGTAAAGGGCAGGGGAGGGGAGCTGTTTTTT.

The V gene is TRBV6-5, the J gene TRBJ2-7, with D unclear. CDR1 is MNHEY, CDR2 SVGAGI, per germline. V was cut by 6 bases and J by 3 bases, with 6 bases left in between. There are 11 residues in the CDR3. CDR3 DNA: TGTGCCAGCAGACACAACTACGAGCAGTACTTC. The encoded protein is CASRHNYEQYF.

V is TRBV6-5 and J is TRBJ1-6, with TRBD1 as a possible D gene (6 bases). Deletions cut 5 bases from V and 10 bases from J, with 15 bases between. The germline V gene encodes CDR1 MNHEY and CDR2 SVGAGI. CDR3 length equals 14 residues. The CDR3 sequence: CASSLQGVSSPLHF. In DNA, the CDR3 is TGTGCCAGCAGTCTACAGGGAGTATCCTCACCCCTCCACTTT.

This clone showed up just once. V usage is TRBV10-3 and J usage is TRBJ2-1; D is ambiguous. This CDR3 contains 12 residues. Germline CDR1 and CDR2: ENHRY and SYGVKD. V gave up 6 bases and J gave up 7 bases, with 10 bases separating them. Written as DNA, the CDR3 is TGTGCCATCAGCCCCGAGAGGAATGAGCAGTTCTTC. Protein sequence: CAISPERNEQFF.

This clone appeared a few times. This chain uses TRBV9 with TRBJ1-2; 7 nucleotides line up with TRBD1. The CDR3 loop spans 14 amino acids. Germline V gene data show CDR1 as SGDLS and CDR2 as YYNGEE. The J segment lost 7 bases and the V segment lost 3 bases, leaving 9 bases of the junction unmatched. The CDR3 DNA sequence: TGTGCCAGCAGCGCGACCGGGACAGCGGCTGGCTACACCTTC. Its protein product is CASSATGTAAGYTF.

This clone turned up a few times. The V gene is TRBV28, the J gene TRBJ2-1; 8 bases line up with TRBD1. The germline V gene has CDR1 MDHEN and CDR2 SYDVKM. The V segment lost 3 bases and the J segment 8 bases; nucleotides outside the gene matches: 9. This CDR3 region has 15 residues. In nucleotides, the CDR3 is TGTGCCAGCAGTTTTAGTCAGGGGGCTGTCGATGAGCAGTTCTTC. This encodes CASSFSQGAVDEQFF.

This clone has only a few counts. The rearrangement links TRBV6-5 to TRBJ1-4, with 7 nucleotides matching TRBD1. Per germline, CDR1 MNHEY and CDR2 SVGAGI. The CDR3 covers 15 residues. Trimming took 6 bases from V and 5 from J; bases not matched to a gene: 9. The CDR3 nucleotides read TGTGCCAGCAGCCCCAGAACAGGGGTAAATGAAAAACTGTTTTTT. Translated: CASSPRTGVNEKLFF.

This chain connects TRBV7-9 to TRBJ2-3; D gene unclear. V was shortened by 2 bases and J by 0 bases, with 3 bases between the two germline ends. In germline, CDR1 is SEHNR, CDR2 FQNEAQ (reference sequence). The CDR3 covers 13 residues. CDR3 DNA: TGTGCCAGCAGCTTAATTAGCACAGATACGCAGTATTTT. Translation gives CASSLISTDTQYF.

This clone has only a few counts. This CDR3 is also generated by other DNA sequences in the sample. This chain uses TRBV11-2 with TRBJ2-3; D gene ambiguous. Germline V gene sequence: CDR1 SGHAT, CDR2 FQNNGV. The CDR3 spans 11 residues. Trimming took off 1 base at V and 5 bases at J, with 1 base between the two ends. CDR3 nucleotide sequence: TGTGCCAGCAGCTTAGGAGATACGCAGTATTTT. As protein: CASSLGDTQYF.

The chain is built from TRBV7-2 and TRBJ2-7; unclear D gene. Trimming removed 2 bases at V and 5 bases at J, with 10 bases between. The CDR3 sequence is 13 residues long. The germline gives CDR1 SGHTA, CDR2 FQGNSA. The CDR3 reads CASSLMGSHEQYF. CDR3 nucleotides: TGTGCCAGCAGCTTAATGGGGTCCCACGAGCAGTACTTC.